Listed here are 27 T cell receptor beta chains from one sample, sequenced in a study of blood T cell repertoires in COVID-19. Repertoires were generated with immunoSEQ multiplex PCR, while TCRdb's copy carries only in-frame clones and drops some. The sample has 25,000 to 30,000 clones; 81% are singletons. The sample taken for sequencing was peripheral blood. The receptors were gathered from a woman aged 55-69 years with acute or convalescent COVID-19.

The V gene is TRBV7-2, the J gene TRBJ2-1, with 7 positions matching TRBD2. Germline loops: CDR1 SGHTA, CDR2 FQGNSA. The CDR3 length is 15 residues. With V trimmed by 5 bases and J by 0 bases, 4 bases remained unmatched. The CDR3 region is CASSVTSSSYNEQFF. CDR3 DNA: TGTGCCAGCAGCGTGACTAGCAGCTCCTACAATGAGCAGTTCTTC.

This chain uses TRBV5-6 with TRBJ1-1; D is undetermined. Germline assignment: CDR1 SGHDT and CDR2 YYEEEE. The V end was cut by 0 bases, the J end by 5 bases, with 14 bases between. This CDR3 has 15 amino acids. The CDR3 reads CASSLERASGTEAFF. The CDR3 DNA is TGTGCCAGCAGCTTGGAACGAGCCTCGGGGACTGAAGCTTTCTTT.

This chain connects TRBV19 to TRBJ1-1; 7 nucleotides match TRBD1. Germline V gene lookup returns CDR1 LNHDA and CDR2 SQIVND (reference sequence). There are 14 residues in the CDR3. V shed 5 bases and J 4 bases; nucleotides not matched to a gene: 7. The CDR3 DNA follows: TGTGCCAGTAGTCAACAGGGGAGAGGCACTGAAGCTTTCTTT. Translation: CASSQQGRGTEAFF.

Only one count was recorded for this clone. The gene calls are TRBV9 and TRBJ1-1, with D hard to call. V was trimmed by 0 bases and J by 4 bases, leaving 7 bases between them. CDR1 SGDLS and CDR2 YYNGEE come from the germline V gene. The CDR3 has 13 amino acids. CDR3 DNA: TGTGCCAGCAGCGTAGGGGAGGTCACTGAAGCTTTCTTT. Residues: CASSVGEVTEAFF. Filled out from reference TRBV9 and TRBJ1-1, the complete variable domain reads DSGVTQTPKHLITATGQRVTLRCSPRSGDLSVYWYQQSLDQGLQFLIQYYNGEERAKGNILERFSAQQFPDLHSELNLSSLELGDSALYFCASSVGEVTEAFFGQGTRLTVV.

The V gene is TRBV20-1, the J gene TRBJ2-1; D might be TRBD1 (5 bases). The CDR3 totals 11 residues. Germline V gives CDR1 DFQATT, CDR2 SNEGSKA (reference sequence). V was pared by 7 bases and J by 8 bases, with 12 bases between. In nucleotides, the CDR3 is TGCAGTGTGTCCAGGGCAGATGAGCAGTTCTTC. It encodes CSVSRADEQFF.

The chain carries TRBV9 and TRBJ1-2; 8 positions agree with TRBD1. From germline, CDR1 is SGDLS and CDR2 YYNGEE. Trimming removed 3 bases from V and 4 bases from J; junction bases left unmatched: 11. CDR3 length: 16 residues. The CDR3 loop is CASSAGGQGKVYGYTF. DNA of the CDR3: TGTGCCAGCAGCGCGGGAGGACAGGGAAAAGTCTATGGCTACACCTTC.

The chain combines TRBV15 with TRBJ1-5; the D gene is possibly TRBD1 (5 bases). CDR1 and CDR2 from the germline V gene are LNHNV and YYDKDF (reference sequence). V was cut by 3 bases and J by 3 bases, with 9 bases left in between. CDR3 length: 14 residues. DNA for the CDR3: TGTGCCACCAGCAGTGTGGGGCCCAATCAGCCCCAGCATTTT. Translation: CATSSVGPNQPQHF. Based on the CDR3 plus reference TRBV15 and TRBJ1-5, the full variable domain is DAMVIQNPRYQVTQFGKPVTLSCSQTLNHNVMYWYQQKSSQAPKLLFHYYDKDFNNEADTPDNFQSRRPNTSFCFLDIRSPGLGDTAMYLCATSSVGPNQPQHFGDGTRLSIL.

V is TRBV5-1 and J is TRBJ2-5, with 12 positions matching TRBD1. The germline V gene encodes CDR1 SGHRS and CDR2 YFSETQ. The V gene end was trimmed by 5 bases and the J gene end by 0 bases; junction bases not matched to a gene: 5. The CDR3 is 16 residues long. The CDR3 reads CASRPGQGANQETQYF. The CDR3 DNA reads TGCGCCAGCAGACCGGGACAGGGGGCAAACCAAGAGACCCAGTACTTC.

This sequence joins TRBV6-6 and TRBJ1-2, with TRBD1 as a possible D gene (5 bases). V was clipped by 5 bases and J by 0 bases, with 19 bases between them. CDR3 length: 17 amino acids. Germline CDR1 is MNHNY and CDR2 is SVGAGI (reference sequence). The CDR3 DNA reads as TGTGCCAGCAGTCCCCGGACCGACAGCTGGGCTAACTATGGCTACACCTTC. Its protein is CASSPRTDSWANYGYTF.

CDR3 sequence: CASSNTGTGIYEQYF. The CDR3 DNA follows: TGTGCCAGCAGCAACACCGGGACAGGGATCTACGAGCAGTACTTC. The V gene is TRBV27, the J gene TRBJ2-7; 9 bases fit TRBD1. The germline V gene has CDR1 MNHEY and CDR2 SMNVEV (reference sequence). The CDR3 is 15 residues long. V lost 6 bases and J lost 3; bases outside the gene matches: 9.

The DNA for the CDR3 is TGTGCCAGCAGCTTAACAGGGGGTTTGAACACTGAAGCTTTCTTT. Protein sequence: CASSLTGGLNTEAFF. This chain uses TRBV7-9 with TRBJ1-1; the match to TRBD1 covers 8 bases. J lost 0 bases, V lost 2 bases, and 2 bases had no gene match. CDR1 is SEHNR, CDR2 FQNEAQ, per germline (reference sequence). The CDR3 is made up of 15 amino acids.

The rearrangement joins TRBV9 to TRBJ1-3; the D gene is possibly TRBD1 (5 bases). Germline loops: CDR1 SGDLS, CDR2 YYNGEE. V was trimmed by 5 bases and J by 0 bases, leaving 12 bases between them. CDR3 length: 15 amino acids. The DNA of the CDR3 is TGTGCCAGCAGTCATGGGGGGGACTCTGGAAACACCATATATTTT. As protein: CASSHGGDSGNTIYF.

The chain carries TRBV19 and TRBJ2-3; tentative D call: TRBD2 (7 bases). Germline CDR1 reads LNHDA; CDR2 reads SQIVND (reference sequence). The CDR3 is made up of 16 amino acids. The V end was cut by 4 bases, the J end by 6 bases, with 20 bases between. CDR3 DNA sequence: TGTGCCAGTAGTAACCAACTCGGGGGGCCGGGGGATACGCAGTATTTT. Its translation: CASSNQLGGPGDTQYF.

The chain links TRBV10-3 to TRBJ1-2, with 10 bases aligning to TRBD1. The CDR3 consists of 12 residues. V dropped 6 bases and J dropped 7; count of bases not matched to a gene: 2. Germline V lookup: CDR1 ENHRY, CDR2 SYGVKD. The CDR3 spells CAIRTGGIGYTF. For the CDR3, the DNA is TGTGCCATCAGGACAGGGGGCATTGGCTACACCTTC.

CDR3 DNA: TGCGCCAGCAGCTTGCAGGGGATGACTAATGAAAAACTGTTTTTT. Translated: CASSLQGMTNEKLFF. This sequence joins TRBV5-1 and TRBJ1-4; D is possibly TRBD1 (6 bases). From germline, CDR1 is SGHRS and CDR2 YFSETQ. CDR3 length equals 15 residues. Trimming took off 1 base at V and 2 bases at J, with 9 bases between the two ends.

This sequence joins TRBV5-4 and TRBJ2-2, with TRBD2 matching over 15 bases. Losses at the gene ends were 4 bases for V and 4 bases for J; bases not matched to a gene: 8. The germline gives CDR1 SGHNT, CDR2 YYREEE (reference sequence). The CDR3 is 18 residues long. The CDR3 here is CASSPGLAGGSGTGELFF. The CDR3 DNA follows: TGTGCCAGCAGCCCGGGACTAGCGGGGGGATCGGGCACCGGGGAGCTGTTTTTT.

V and J are TRBV2 and TRBJ1-5; D is possibly TRBD1 (5 bases). CDR1 is SNHLY and CDR2 is FYNNEI in the germline V gene. This CDR3 region has 14 residues. V was shortened by 5 bases and J by 4 bases, with 12 bases between the two germline ends. CDR3 residues: CASSQDNLNQPQHF. The CDR3 nucleotides read TGTGCCAGCAGTCAGGACAACCTTAATCAGCCCCAGCATTTT.

This rearrangement joins TRBV18 to TRBJ2-7, with TRBD1 matching over 10 bases. Germline V gene sequence: CDR1 KGHSH, CDR2 LQKENI. The junction had 15 bases not matched to a gene; V was cut back by 6 bases and J by 7 bases. The CDR3 runs 16 residues. The CDR3 sequence: CASSRQRGTGDGEQYF. CDR3 in DNA: TGTGCCAGCTCCCGCCAACGCGGGACAGGGGATGGAGAGCAGTACTTC.

V and J are TRBV6-4 and TRBJ1-5; tentatively, D is TRBD1 (6 bases). Germline values: CDR1 MRHNA, CDR2 SNTAGT. This CDR3 has 17 residues. Trimming stripped 0 bases from V and 0 bases from J, with 12 bases between. CDR3: CASSDSEDRNSNQPQHF. The DNA of the CDR3 is TGTGCCAGCAGTGACTCAGAGGACAGAAATAGCAATCAGCCCCAGCATTTT.

This chain uses TRBV29-1 with TRBJ2-3; the D is unclear. Germline CDR1 and CDR2: SQVTM and ANQGSEA. V lost 5 bases to trimming and J lost 8 bases, with 8 bases between them. The CDR3 totals 10 residues. This CDR3 reads CSVRQATQYF. The CDR3 DNA is TGCAGCGTTCGCCAGGCTACGCAGTATTTT.

The genes are TRBV18 and TRBJ2-7, with a tentative D call TRBD1 (6 bases). CDR3 length: 15 amino acids. Looked up from germline, CDR1 is KGHSH and CDR2 is LQKENI. The germline V and J ends were trimmed by 2 bases and 2 bases, with 13 bases remaining between them. The CDR3 reads CASSPSTGRTYEQYF. DNA of the CDR3: TGTGCCAGCTCACCATCTACAGGGAGAACCTACGAGCAGTACTTC.

V and J are TRBV18 and TRBJ2-7; 7 bases line up with TRBD1. CDR1 is KGHSH, CDR2 LQKENI, per germline. V lost 4 bases, J lost 6 bases, and 3 bases stayed unmatched. The CDR3 is 12 amino acids. CDR3 in amino acids: CASSLQGSEQYF. CDR3 DNA sequence: TGTGCCAGCTCACTACAGGGGAGCGAGCAGTACTTC. The whole variable domain, remainder taken from reference TRBV18 and TRBJ2-7, is NAGVMQNPRHLVRRRGQEARLRCSPMKGHSHVYWYRQLPEEGLKFMVYLQKENIIDESGMPKERFSAEFPKEGPSILRIQQVVRGDSAAYFCASSLQGSEQYFGPGTRLTVT.

V is TRBV18 and J is TRBJ2-7; D is perhaps TRBD1 (5 bases). Germline V gene lookup returns CDR1 KGHSH and CDR2 LQKENI. This CDR3 contains 13 residues. V lost 2 bases to trimming and J lost 3 bases, with 8 bases between them. The CDR3 DNA reads as TGTGCCAGCTCACCATCGCAGGGCTACGAGCAGTACTTC. Protein product: CASSPSQGYEQYF.

This clone has only one observation. As DNA, the CDR3 is TGTGCCAGCGAACACCCAGGCTACGAGCAGTACTTC. This codes for CASEHPGYEQYF. The chain couples TRBV28 to TRBJ2-7; unclear D gene. The CDR3 consists of 12 residues. V was shortened by 8 bases and J by 3 bases, with 11 bases between the two germline ends. CDR1 and CDR2 from the germline V gene are MDHEN and SYDVKM. Using reference TRBV28 and TRBJ2-7 for the parts outside the CDR3, the full variable domain is DVKVTQSSRYLVKRTGEKVFLECVQDMDHENMFWYRQDPGLGLRLIYFSYDVKMKEKGDIPEGYSVSREKKERFSLILESASTNQTSMYLCASEHPGYEQYFGPGTRLTVT.

The rearrangement links TRBV27 to TRBJ1-1, with D possibly being TRBD1 (5 bases). Trimming removed 4 bases from V and 8 bases from J, with 14 bases in between. Germline lookup yields CDR1 MNHEY and CDR2 SMNVEV (reference sequence). The CDR3 is made up of 13 amino acids. CDR3 sequence (DNA): TGTGCCAGCAGTTATGGGGCTAGGGGCGAAGCTTTCTTT. Protein sequence: CASSYGARGEAFF.

The sample holds one count of this clone. The chain combines TRBV7-3 with TRBJ2-3; 10 nucleotides match TRBD1. V dropped 6 bases and J dropped 6; count of bases not matched to a gene: 6. The CDR3 is made up of 14 amino acids. Germline CDR1 is SGHTA and CDR2 is FQGTGA. The CDR3 reads CASRTTGGADTQYF. The CDR3 DNA reads as TGTGCCAGCAGAACGACAGGGGGCGCGGATACGCAGTATTTT. Using reference TRBV7-3 and TRBJ2-3 for the parts outside the CDR3, the full variable domain is GAGVSQTPSNKVTEKGKYVELRCDPISGHTALYWYRQSLGQGPEFLIYFQGTGAADDSGLPNDRFFAVRPEGSVSTLKIQRTERGDSAVYLCASRTTGGADTQYFGPGTRLTVL.

The CDR3 sequence: CSASDRVREQYF. As DNA, the CDR3 is TGCAGTGCCAGTGACAGGGTAAGGGAGCAGTACTTC. The V and J genes are TRBV20-1 and TRBJ2-7; 7 bases line up with TRBD1. Trimming at V came to 6 bases and at J to 7 bases, leaving 9 bases not matched to a gene. The CDR3 sequence is 12 residues long. Germline values: CDR1 DFQATT, CDR2 SNEGSKA (reference sequence).